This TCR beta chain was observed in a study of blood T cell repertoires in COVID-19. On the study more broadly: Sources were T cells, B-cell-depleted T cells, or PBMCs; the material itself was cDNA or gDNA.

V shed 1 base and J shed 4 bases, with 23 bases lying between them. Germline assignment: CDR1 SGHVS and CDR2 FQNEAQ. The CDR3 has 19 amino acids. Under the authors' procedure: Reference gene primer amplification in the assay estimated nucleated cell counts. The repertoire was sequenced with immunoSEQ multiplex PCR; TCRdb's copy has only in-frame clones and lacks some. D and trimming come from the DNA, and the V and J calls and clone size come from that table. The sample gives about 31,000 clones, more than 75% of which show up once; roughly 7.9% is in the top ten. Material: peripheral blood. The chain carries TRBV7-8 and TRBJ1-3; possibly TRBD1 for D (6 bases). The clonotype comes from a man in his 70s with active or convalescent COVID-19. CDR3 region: CASSLEVVAGTPLGNTIYF. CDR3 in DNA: TGTGCCAGCAGCTTAGAAGTTGTGGCAGGGACACCACTGGGAAACACCATATATTTT.